This TCR beta chain was sequenced for a study of shared clonotypes between healthy human individuals. It was at deep level that the assay was run. Clones were sequenced by immunoSEQ multiplex PCR, and TCRdb holds only the in-frame ones, with some missing. This sample has about half a million clones, with approximately 80% found just once. The J segment lost 4 bases and the V segment lost 1 base, leaving 9 bases of the junction unmatched. This CDR3 has 17 amino acids. Germline lookup yields CDR1 MGHRA and CDR2 YSYEKL. Broader study findings: Owing to a small donor count, the genetic and exposure-history diversity represented was limited.

Concerning this clone: The antigen remains unidentified.

The unsorted samples took tens of millions of PBMCs to get genomic DNA. The receptor comes from a middle-aged woman in good health. Some clones in this sample may be carry-over from other donors' samples. Sequenced: PBMCs. This chain joins TRBV4-1 and TRBJ2-3; 9 bases are a match to TRBD2. The CDR3 nucleotides are TGCGCCAGCAGCCAAGGTGGGCTAGCGGGGATTGCAGATACGCAGTATTTT. This sequence encodes CASSQGGLAGIADTQYF.